These 16 T cell receptor beta chains came from one sample sequenced in a study of blood T cell repertoires in COVID-19. Assay used: immunoSEQ multiplex PCR; TCRdb lists only in-frame clones, some missing. The sample consists of about 300,000 clones, 80% to 90% of them appearing once. Sequencing used PBMCs or T cells enriched from blood (not recorded which). Receptors originate from a man between 25 and 39 years old who had recovered from COVID-19.

The chain joins TRBV5-6 to TRBJ2-5; 11 nucleotides match TRBD2. The germline V gene encodes CDR1 SGHDT and CDR2 YYEEEE. V dropped 0 bases and J dropped 5; count of bases not matched to a gene: 9. The CDR3 consists of 17 residues. This CDR3 reads CASSLEASGGYWETQYF. In DNA, the CDR3 is TGTGCCAGCAGCTTGGAGGCTAGCGGGGGGTATTGGGAGACCCAGTACTTC.

The chain uses TRBV28 and TRBJ1-5; D gene ambiguous. CDR1 is MDHEN and CDR2 is SYDVKM in the germline V gene. V was pared by 5 bases and J by 4 bases, with 15 bases between. The CDR3 runs to 15 residues. The CDR3 region is CASSPPPVLNQPQHF. The CDR3 DNA follows: TGTGCCAGCAGTCCACCCCCGGTCCTTAATCAGCCCCAGCATTTT.

The V gene is TRBV5-1, the J gene TRBJ1-5; 8 nucleotides match TRBD1. This CDR3 spans 15 amino acids. Germline-derived CDR1 and CDR2 are SGHRS and YFSETQ. The V and J ends lost 4 bases and 6 bases, in that order; junction bases with no gene match: 9. The CDR3 region is CASSPGRGLGQPQHF. The CDR3 bases are TGCGCCAGCAGCCCCGGCAGGGGGCTGGGTCAGCCCCAGCATTTT.

The sample holds one count of this clone. This chain joins TRBV7-2 and TRBJ1-5; D call uncertain. Trimming removed 5 bases from V and 3 bases from J, with 11 bases in between. Germline lookup yields CDR1 SGHTA and CDR2 FQGNSA. This CDR3 is built from 14 residues. The CDR3 region is CASSQAGLNQPQHF. The CDR3 coding sequence is TGTGCCAGCAGCCAGGCCGGACTCAATCAGCCCCAGCATTTT.

J is TRBJ2-3 and V is TRBV6-5; 12 bases map to TRBD2. Germline V gene lookup returns CDR1 MNHEY and CDR2 SVGAGI. The CDR3 runs 15 residues. J was trimmed by 7 bases and V by 5 bases; bases with no gene match: 7. The CDR3 reads CASSRLAGVGNTQYF. CDR3 nucleotides: TGTGCCAGCAGTCGACTAGCGGGGGTCGGTAATACGCAGTATTTT.

The rearrangement uses TRBV19 and TRBJ2-1; 7 nucleotides align to TRBD1. Germline CDR1 and CDR2: LNHDA and SQIVND (reference sequence). The CDR3 totals 15 residues. Trimming removed 7 bases from V and 2 bases from J; junction bases left unmatched: 8. The DNA for the CDR3 is TGTGCCAGTACCACGGGGACAGATACCTACAATGAGCAGTTCTTC. Translated: CASTTGTDTYNEQFF. Supplemented by reference TRBV19 and TRBJ2-1, the full variable domain reads DGGITQSPKYLFRKEGQNVTLSCEQNLNHDAMYWYRQDPGQGLRLIYYSQIVNDFQKGDIAEGYSVSREKKESFPLTVTSAQKNPTAFYLCASTTGTDTYNEQFFGPGTRLTVL.

The chain combines TRBV7-2 with TRBJ1-1; TRBD1 matches at 12 bases. V shed 3 bases and J 0 bases; nucleotides not matched to a gene: 5. Germline-derived CDR1 and CDR2 are SGHTA and FQGNSA. The CDR3 has 17 residues. The CDR3 loop reads CASSLVGTGGLNTEAFF. In DNA, the CDR3 is TGTGCCAGCAGCTTGGTTGGGACAGGGGGCCTGAACACTGAAGCTTTCTTT.

V usage is TRBV5-6 and J usage is TRBJ2-2; D might be TRBD1 (6 bases). V lost 0 bases and J lost 0, with 9 bases in between. Germline values: CDR1 SGHDT, CDR2 YYEEEE. The CDR3 covers 16 residues. CDR3 nucleotides: TGTGCCAGCAGCTTGGAAGCAGGGGCGAACACCGGGGAGCTGTTTTTT. Protein product: CASSLEAGANTGELFF.

J is TRBJ1-1 and V is TRBV2; 8 bases agree with TRBD1. Germline V gene data show CDR1 as SNHLY and CDR2 as FYNNEI. The V and J ends lost 8 bases and 7 bases, in that order; junction bases with no gene match: 12. The CDR3 consists of 14 residues. The CDR3 sequence: CASYLGQGKGEAFF. The CDR3 DNA follows: TGTGCCAGCTACCTAGGACAGGGCAAGGGTGAAGCTTTCTTT.

The chain has TRBV7-2 and TRBJ2-7, with 9 bases identical to TRBD1. V gave up 11 bases and J gave up 3 bases; unmatched junction bases: 8. From germline, CDR1 is SGHTA and CDR2 FQGNSA. The CDR3 loop spans 13 amino acids. The CDR3 DNA follows: TGTGCCGCCCGGGGACAGGGAGGCTACGAGCAGTACTTC. As protein: CAARGQGGYEQYF.

The chain has TRBV29-1 and TRBJ1-3, with TRBD1 matching over 10 bases. The CDR3 runs to 15 residues. Losses at the gene ends were 7 bases for V and 0 bases for J; bases not matched to a gene: 6. Looked up from germline, CDR1 is SQVTM and CDR2 is ANQGSEA. The CDR3 DNA reads TGCAGCGGTACCGGACAGGGGGACTCTGGAAACACCATATATTTT. Protein product: CSGTGQGDSGNTIYF.

The chain recombines TRBV2 with TRBJ1-3; D is undetermined. V lost 4 bases and J 2 bases, leaving 6 bases between the germline ends. CDR3 length equals 13 residues. In germline, CDR1 is SNHLY, CDR2 FYNNEI. The CDR3 spells CASSVTAGNTIYF. CDR3 bases: TGTGCCAGCAGTGTTACAGCTGGAAACACCATATATTTT.

This chain links TRBV5-5 with TRBJ2-5; perhaps TRBD1 as D (6 bases). The length of the CDR3 is 15 residues. Germline CDR1 and CDR2: SGHKS and YYEKEE (reference sequence). Deletions cut 4 bases from V and 2 bases from J, with 15 bases between. The CDR3 nucleotides read TGTGCCAGCAGCCGGATGGGGGCAGGGCAAGAGACCCAGTACTTC. This gives the protein CASSRMGAGQETQYF.

The chain couples TRBV28 to TRBJ2-7; D might be TRBD2 (6 bases). CDR1 and CDR2 from the germline V gene are MDHEN and SYDVKM. Trimming cost V 6 bases and J 0 bases, with 15 bases left between them. The CDR3 is made up of 15 amino acids. This chain's CDR3 is CASRPGGAHSYEQYF. The CDR3 nucleotides read TGTGCCAGCAGACCTGGCGGGGCCCACTCCTACGAGCAGTACTTC.

V gene TRBV27 combines with J gene TRBJ2-1; 11 bases fit TRBD2. The CDR3 length is 16 residues. Germline values: CDR1 MNHEY, CDR2 SMNVEV (reference sequence). Trimming at V came to 6 bases and at J to 3 bases, leaving 7 bases not matched to a gene. The CDR3: CASRHGLAGLYNEQFF. CDR3 coding DNA: TGTGCCAGCAGACATGGACTAGCGGGTCTCTACAATGAGCAGTTCTTC.

The CDR3 region has the DNA TGTGCCAGCAGTAAGACAGGGATTGAAGCTTTCTTT. Residues: CASSKTGIEAFF. The chain employs TRBV6-5 and TRBJ1-1, with 7 bases matching TRBD1. Per germline, CDR1 MNHEY and CDR2 SVGAGI. The trim removed 5 bases at V and 7 bases at J, leaving 4 bases unmatched. The CDR3 contains 12 residues.